The next 23 T cell receptor beta chains were all read from a single sample in a study of CD8+ T cells in alopecia areata. In each case, RNA was isolated and then reverse transcribed into cDNA as the sequencing template. Here immunoSEQ multiplex PCR was the method, and the copy in TCRdb shows in-frame clones only, minus some. The table records some 31,000 clones, 60% to 85% of them present only once. The sequenced sample was NKG2D-low CD8+ T cells sorted from blood. The receptors were sampled from a human donor with alopecia areata.

This clone has a handful of counts. The rearrangement links TRBV15 to TRBJ2-3; maybe TRBD2 (5 bases). Trimming took 8 bases from V and 4 from J, leaving 16 bases between them. This CDR3 has 14 amino acids. Per germline, CDR1 LNHNV and CDR2 YYDKDF (reference sequence). This CDR3 is CATRLSGEADTQYF. DNA for the CDR3: TGTGCCACCCGATTATCCGGGGAAGCAGATACGCAGTATTTT.

V gene TRBV6-4 combines with J gene TRBJ2-1, with 8 bases identical to TRBD2. V lost 2 bases and J lost 5; bases outside the gene matches: 5. Germline lookup yields CDR1 MRHNA and CDR2 SNTAGT. CDR3 length equals 15 residues. The CDR3: CASSDAGGAHNEQFF. The CDR3 DNA reads TGTGCCAGCAGTGACGCGGGAGGTGCCCACAATGAGCAGTTCTTC.

The chain combines TRBV29-1 with TRBJ2-7; D is tentatively TRBD1 or TRBD2 (5 bases each). The CDR3 consists of 12 residues. The V gene's germline CDR1 is SQVTM and CDR2 ANQGSEA. The ends were cut back, 3 bases at V and 6 bases at J, with 12 bases in the middle. The CDR3 region has the DNA TGCAGCGTTGAGGGGCAGGAGGTCGAGCAGTACTTC. Its protein is CSVEGQEVEQYF.

V gene TRBV7-2 combines with J gene TRBJ2-2; 9 bases are shared with TRBD2. CDR1 and CDR2 from the germline V gene are SGHTA and FQGNSA. The V segment lost 3 bases and the J segment 5 bases; nucleotides outside the gene matches: 16. This CDR3 has 19 residues. In nucleotides, the CDR3 is TGTGCCAGCAGCTTCCAGCTTGGGGCGGGACTAGCAATAACCGGGGAGCTGTTTTTT. Protein sequence: CASSFQLGAGLAITGELFF.

The V gene is TRBV14, the J gene TRBJ2-7, with a possible D match to TRBD2 (5 bases). The CDR3 is 14 amino acids. V dropped 1 base and J dropped 5 bases, with 12 bases sitting between them. CDR1 is SGHDN, CDR2 FVKESK, per germline. CDR3 sequence: CASSQGMRVDEQYF. CDR3 DNA sequence: TGTGCCAGCAGCCAAGGGATGCGGGTGGACGAGCAGTACTTC. Drawing the rest from reference TRBV14 and TRBJ2-7, the complete variable domain is EAGVTQFPSHSVIEKGQTVTLRCDPISGHDNLYWYRRVMGKEIKFLLHFVKESKQDESGMPNNRFLAERTGGTYSTLKVQPAELEDSGVYFCASSQGMRVDEQYFGPGTRLTVT.

This chain connects TRBV30 to TRBJ2-2; TRBD2 matches at 10 bases. Trimming removed 4 bases from V and 3 bases from J; junction bases left unmatched: 5. Germline CDR1 reads GTSNPN; CDR2 reads SVGIG (reference sequence). The CDR3 totals 15 residues. CDR3 sequence reads: CAWTTLAGDTGELFF. The CDR3 DNA reads TGTGCCTGGACTACTCTAGCGGGAGACACCGGGGAGCTGTTTTTT. Combining the CDR3 with reference TRBV30 and TRBJ2-2 gives the whole variable domain SQTIHQWPATLVQPVGSPLSLECTVEGTSNPNLYWYRQAAGRGLQLLFYSVGIGQISSEVPQNLSASRPQDRQFILSSKKLLLSDSGFYLCAWTTLAGDTGELFFGEGSRLTVL.

This chain uses TRBV6-5 with TRBJ2-7; possible D gene TRBD1, 7 bases. Germline values: CDR1 MNHEY, CDR2 SVGAGI. CDR3 length: 14 residues. Trimming removed 2 bases at V and 2 bases at J, with 10 bases between. This CDR3 reads CASSYAGGPYEQYF. Here the CDR3 DNA reads TGTGCCAGCAGTTACGCAGGGGGGCCCTACGAGCAGTACTTC.

CDR3 amino acids: CASSLGTGLNIQYF. CDR3 sequence (DNA): TGTGCCAGCAGCTTGGGTACAGGGCTAAACATTCAGTACTTC. V and J are TRBV5-4 and TRBJ2-4, with a possible D match to TRBD1 (6 bases). The V end was cut by 0 bases, the J end by 6 bases, with 10 bases between. Per germline, CDR1 SGHNT and CDR2 YYREEE (reference sequence). This CDR3 spans 14 amino acids.

Sample share makes this clone medium-sized. The chain employs TRBV18 and TRBJ2-3; TRBD1 might be the D (6 bases). V gave up 1 base and J gave up 2 bases, with 13 bases separating them. Per germline, CDR1 KGHSH and CDR2 LQKENI. The CDR3 covers 16 residues. The CDR3 sequence is CASSPQRRQVTDTQYF. The CDR3 nucleotides read TGTGCCAGCTCACCACAACGACGACAGGTCACAGATACGCAGTATTTT.

The chain couples TRBV30 to TRBJ2-2, with D possibly being TRBD1 (5 bases). Trimming cost V 2 bases and J 4 bases, with 14 bases left between them. The length of the CDR3 is 15 residues. Germline CDR1 is GTSNPN and CDR2 is SVGIG (reference sequence). Here the CDR3 DNA reads TGTGCCTGGAGTAGGGGTGGGGCCGTCACCGGGGAGCTGTTTTTT. Protein product: CAWSRGGAVTGELFF.

V usage is TRBV5-8 and J usage is TRBJ2-3, with TRBD2 matching over 11 bases. V lost 3 bases and J lost 5; bases outside the gene matches: 5. The CDR3 covers 15 residues. CDR1 and CDR2 (germline): SGHTS, YDEGEE. CDR3 bases: TGTGCCAGCAGCTGGGGACTAGCGGAGGGAGATACGCAGTATTTT. Translating gives CASSWGLAEGDTQYF. The full variable domain, rest sourced from reference TRBV5-8 and TRBJ2-3, is EAGVTQSPTHLIKTRGQQATLRCSPISGHTSVYWYQQALGLGLQFLLWYDEGEERNRGNFPPRFSGRQFPNYSSELNVNALELEDSALYLCASSWGLAEGDTQYFGPGTRLTVL.

This clone was observed a few times. The rearrangement joins TRBV7-2 to TRBJ1-1; the D is unclear. The CDR3 length is 14 residues. Germline V CDR1 and CDR2: SGHTA, FQGNSA. The germline V and J ends were trimmed by 4 bases and 4 bases, with 13 bases remaining between them. Written as DNA, the CDR3 is TGTGCCAGCAGCTCGACCCCCTACAGCACTGAAGCTTTCTTT. Residues: CASSSTPYSTEAFF.

The chain couples TRBV4-3 to TRBJ2-5; the D is unclear. The length of the CDR3 is 14 residues. In germline, CDR1 is LGHNA, CDR2 YSLEER. Trimming removed 3 bases at V and 6 bases at J, with 14 bases between. In nucleotides, the CDR3 is TGCGCCAGCAGCCAGGATATTGGTTCGAAGACCCAGTACTTC. Encoded protein: CASSQDIGSKTQYF.

V and J are TRBV9 and TRBJ2-1; D is perhaps TRBD1 (6 bases). The V and J ends lost 3 bases and 6 bases respectively, with 19 bases between them. CDR1 and CDR2 (germline): SGDLS, YYNGEE. The CDR3 has 16 residues. CDR3 in DNA: TGTGCCAGCAGCGATCCTCTCGACAGGTTTGGCAATGAGCAGTTCTTC. Protein sequence: CASSDPLDRFGNEQFF.

This chain connects TRBV4-3 to TRBJ2-2; tentatively, D is TRBD1 (6 bases). The V end lost 1 base, the J end lost 0 bases, and 12 bases lay between the germline ends. The length of the CDR3 is 17 residues. The germline CDR1 and CDR2 sequences are LGHNA and YSLEER. CDR3 coding DNA: TGCGCCAGCAGCCAAGTCCTCGACAGGTCGAACACCGGGGAGCTGTTTTTT. Translation gives CASSQVLDRSNTGELFF.

The V and J genes are TRBV4-1 and TRBJ2-7, with D perhaps TRBD1 or TRBD2 (5 bases each). The germline V gene encodes CDR1 MGHRA and CDR2 YSYEKL. Trimming cost V 5 bases and J 6 bases, with 17 bases left between them. CDR3 length: 14 amino acids. DNA for the CDR3: TGCGCCAGCAGCGAAAAAACCGGGACGCCCGAGCAGTACTTC. Its protein is CASSEKTGTPEQYF.

The chain uses TRBV27 and TRBJ2-3; 10 bases map to TRBD2. The CDR3 spans 15 residues. V lost 4 bases and J lost 3; bases outside the gene matches: 4. The V gene's germline CDR1 is MNHEY and CDR2 SMNVEV (reference sequence). CDR3 DNA sequence: TGTGCCAGCAGTTGGACTAGCGGAGGGACAGATACGCAGTATTTT. This translates into CASSWTSGGTDTQYF.

This chain uses TRBV4-2 with TRBJ2-7; D call uncertain. Looked up from germline, CDR1 is LGHNA and CDR2 is YNFKEQ. CDR3 length: 15 residues. V was clipped by 0 bases and J by 0 bases, with 9 bases between them. CDR3 sequence reads: CASSQDHEISYEQYF. CDR3 DNA: TGTGCCAGCAGCCAAGACCACGAGATCTCCTACGAGCAGTACTTC.

The rearrangement joins TRBV19 to TRBJ2-1; the match to TRBD2 covers 7 bases. The CDR3 contains 16 residues. Trimming removed 0 bases from V and 5 bases from J; junction bases left unmatched: 7. Per the germline V gene, CDR1 is LNHDA and CDR2 is SQIVND (reference sequence). The CDR3, as DNA: TGTGCCAGTAGTATAGATTCGCGGGAGTATAACAATGAGCAGTTCTTC. It yields the protein CASSIDSREYNNEQFF.

Regarding this clone: An end of the junction differs from the germline gene, which may be a read error. The rearrangement links TRBV29-1 to TRBJ2-2, with 9 bases aligning to TRBD2. CDR3 size: 16 residues. Germline CDR1 SQVTM, CDR2 ANQGSEA. The chain's CDR3 is CSVEGGREGNTGELFF. The CDR3 DNA follows: TGCAGCGTCGAAGGTGGGCGGGAGGGGAACACCGGGGAGCTGTTTTTT.

V usage is TRBV6-5 and J usage is TRBJ2-5; D gene ambiguous. The V end was cut by 0 bases, the J end by 6 bases, with 11 bases between. The CDR3 contains 14 residues. The germline V gene has CDR1 MNHEY and CDR2 SVGAGI. The CDR3 region has the DNA TGTGCCAGCAGTTACTCGAAAAACTATCAGACCCAGTACTTC. It encodes CASSYSKNYQTQYF.

The chain carries TRBV27 and TRBJ1-6; maybe TRBD1 (5 bases). CDR1 and CDR2 (germline): MNHEY, SMNVEV (reference sequence). This CDR3 region has 15 residues. Trimming removed 2 bases at V and 7 bases at J, with 12 bases between. The CDR3 DNA follows: TGTGCCAGCAGTTTAAAGGGGTCCTTAAATTCACCCCTCCACTTT. Translating gives CASSLKGSLNSPLHF.

The chain employs TRBV7-6 and TRBJ2-2, with TRBD1 matching 9 bases. Per germline, CDR1 SGHVS and CDR2 FNYEAQ. CDR3 length: 14 residues. V dropped 4 bases and J dropped 5; count of bases not matched to a gene: 2. CDR3 loop: CASSYDRGTGELFF. The CDR3 region has the DNA TGTGCCAGCAGCTACGACAGGGGGACCGGGGAGCTGTTTTTT.